This T cell receptor (beta chain) was obtained from a study of blood T cell repertoires in COVID-19. Overall study context: Sites across the United States, Italy and Spain contributed samples from acute and convalescent COVID-19. PBMCs, B-cell-depleted T cells, or T cells provided the cDNA or gDNA that made up the material.

Original methodology: From reference gene primer amplification, estimates of nucleated cell counts were derived. Only in-frame clones appear in the TCRdb table, and some are missing; sequencing was by immunoSEQ multiplex PCR. For V, J and clone size, that table is used; D and trimming come from the DNA. The top ten hold around 3% of the sample, which has roughly 150,000 clones, over 75% seen once. V was cut by 3 bases and J by 0 bases, with 7 bases left in between. This CDR3 contains 14 residues. CDR1 SGHDT and CDR2 YYEEEE come from the germline V gene. This clonotype originated in a man between 65 and 85 years old with acute or convalescent COVID-19. Sequenced input: peripheral blood. The chain links TRBV5-6 to TRBJ1-3; TRBD1 is a possible D gene (5 bases). CDR3 coding DNA: TGTGCCAGCAGCTCAGACAGCTCTGGAAACACCATATATTTT. This codes for CASSSDSSGNTIYF.